These 9 T cell receptor beta chains were all obtained from the same sample, sequenced in a study of patients and donors after allogeneic stem cell transplantation. TCRdb itself ran the RT-PCR reads through MiXCR, one entry per CDR3 protein. This repertoire shows some 960,000 distinct CDR3 sequences, more than 15% found once; its top ten account for under 6.5%. Sequenced: blood, either unsorted or a sorted T cell fraction (not recorded which). All receptors derive from a human donor who was either an allogeneic HSCT recipient or a stem cell or donor lymphocyte infusion donor (not recorded which). It is not recorded whose cells these are; they may come from a transplant donor.

The chain carries TRBV5-1 and TRBJ2-3, with D possibly being TRBD1 (6 bases). From germline, CDR1 is SGHRS and CDR2 YFSETQ. The CDR3 length is 15 residues. V was cut by 4 bases and J by 3 bases, with 15 bases left in between. The CDR3 protein is CASSVTGPGTDTQYF. The CDR3, as DNA: TGCGCCAGCAGCGTTACAGGGCCGGGGACAGATACGCAGTATTTT.

The genes are TRBV9 and TRBJ1-1, with D possibly TRBD1 on 5 matching bases. This CDR3 comprises 14 residues. The germline CDR1 and CDR2 sequences are SGDLS and YYNGEE. Trimming removed 3 bases from V and 6 bases from J, with 15 bases in between. CDR3 sequence: CASSARWGSPEAFF. The CDR3 DNA reads TGTGCCAGCAGCGCCCGGTGGGGGAGCCCTGAAGCTTTCTTT.

The genes are TRBV6-5 and TRBJ2-7; 15 bases are shared with TRBD2. This CDR3 spans 15 amino acids. V was clipped by 4 bases and J by 6 bases; unmatched bases: 4. CDR1 and CDR2 from the germline V gene are MNHEY and SVGAGI. This CDR3 reads CASSSRTSGRAEQYF. CDR3 sequence (DNA): TGTGCCAGCAGTTCTCGGACTAGCGGGAGGGCCGAGCAGTACTTC.

The CDR3 nucleotides read TGTGCCAGCAGCCCCGCCTGGACAGGGGCCGATACGCAGTATTTT. It encodes CASSPAWTGADTQYF. The rearrangement links TRBV2 to TRBJ2-3, with 9 bases fitting TRBD1. The germline V gene encodes CDR1 SNHLY and CDR2 FYNNEI. V gave up 6 bases and J gave up 6 bases; unmatched junction bases: 10. This CDR3 contains 15 residues.

J is TRBJ2-2 and V is TRBV7-6; a weak D match, TRBD1 (7 bases). Germline values: CDR1 SGHVS, CDR2 FNYEAQ. Trimming shortened V by 5 bases and J by 6 bases, and 16 bases separated the two germline ends. There are 15 residues in the CDR3. CDR3 sequence: CASSPSGGIAGELFF. In DNA form, the CDR3 reads TGTGCCAGCAGCCCCTCAGGGGGGATCGCCGGGGAGCTGTTTTTT.

The chain combines TRBV7-8 with TRBJ2-5, with D tentatively TRBD2 (6 bases). This CDR3 has 16 residues. V shed 3 bases and J shed 7 bases, with 21 bases lying between them. Germline V gene lookup returns CDR1 SGHVS and CDR2 FQNEAQ. The CDR3 DNA follows: TGTGCCAGCAGCTTGTTGGGGACTCCAGCTGGGGGGACCCAGTACTTC. The encoded protein is CASSLLGTPAGGTQYF.

The chain couples TRBV5-6 to TRBJ2-1; 10 positions agree with TRBD1. The CDR3 is 15 residues long. Germline CDR1 reads SGHDT; CDR2 reads YYEEEE. V dropped 3 bases and J dropped 6; count of bases not matched to a gene: 6. Here the CDR3 reads CASSWGTGEGNEQFF. The CDR3 region has the DNA TGTGCCAGCAGCTGGGGGACAGGGGAAGGCAATGAGCAGTTCTTC. Full variable domain (remainder filled in from reference TRBV5-6 and TRBJ2-1): DAGVTQSPTHLIKTRGQQVTLRCSPKSGHDTVSWYQQALGQGPQFIFQYYEEEERQRGNFPDRFSGHQFPNYSSELNVNALLLGDSALYLCASSWGTGEGNEQFFGPGTRLTVL.

The chain carries TRBV18 and TRBJ1-6; D not certain. The V gene lost 5 bases and the J gene lost 7 bases, with 15 bases spanning the gap. CDR3 length: 15 residues. The germline CDR1 and CDR2 sequences are KGHSH and LQKENI. The CDR3 DNA sequence: TGTGCCAGCTCAGTGCCGGGCCGGATGAATTCACCCCTCCACTTT. Translation gives CASSVPGRMNSPLHF.

The chain carries TRBV20-1 and TRBJ2-1; the D gene is possibly TRBD1 (5 bases). Germline CDR1 DFQATT, CDR2 SNEGSKA (reference sequence). The CDR3 has 12 residues. Trimming cost V 2 bases and J 9 bases, with 11 bases left between them. CDR3 DNA sequence: TGCAGTGCTAGAAGGGGAAGCACTGAGCAGTTCTTC. Translating gives CSARRGSTEQFF.